This is a list of T cell receptor beta chains from one sample in a study of blood T cell repertoires in COVID-19. Assay: immunoSEQ multiplex PCR; the TCRdb copy retains only in-frame clones and omits some. The table includes under 250,000 clones, around nine tenths detected once. Sequenced input: peripheral blood. The origin of the receptors is a woman aged 55-69 years with acute or convalescent COVID-19. The CDR3 runs from the conserved cysteine through the conserved F or W. Fields, in order: clone size, D gene, V gene, J gene, CDR3 DNA, CDR3 protein. The D gene is left open where the match is weak. Clone size, where shown, is once, few, many, or a class for clones that have expanded.

size: NA
D: TRBD1
V: TRBV9
J: TRBJ1-5
DNA: TGTGCCAGCAGCTCAACGGGACAGGAGTATCAGCCCCAGCATTTT
CDR3: CASSSTGQEYQPQHF

size: NA
D: NA
V: TRBV20-1
J: TRBJ1-2
DNA: TGCACTGCCCGGGAGGACTATGGCTACACCTTC
CDR3: CTAREDYGYTF

size: NA
D: NA
V: TRBV11-3
J: TRBJ1-5
DNA: TGTGCCAGCAGCTTAGTAGGGGCAGGGCATCAGCCCCAGCATTTT
CDR3: CASSLVGAGHQPQHF

size: NA
D: NA
V: TRBV19
J: TRBJ1-6
DNA: TGTGCCAGTAGTGATGGAAGTCCAGCGCCCCTCCACTTT
CDR3: CASSDGSPAPLHF

size: NA
D: TRBD2
V: TRBV25-1
J: TRBJ2-1
DNA: TGTGCCAGCAGTGACCAGGGACTAGCAAGAGAGCAGTTCTTC
CDR3: CASSDQGLAREQFF

size: NA
D: TRBD1
V: TRBV30
J: TRBJ2-7
DNA: TGTGCCTGGACCAAGGGACAGGGGATCTACGAGCAGTACTTC
CDR3: CAWTKGQGIYEQYF

size: NA
D: NA
V: TRBV6-5
J: TRBJ1-3
DNA: TGTGCCAGCAGTTACTCGCAGGGACACTCTGGAAACACCATATATTTT
CDR3: CASSYSQGHSGNTIYF

size: NA
D: TRBD1
V: TRBV6-6
J: TRBJ1-1
DNA: TGTGCCAGCAGCGGGACAGGGTTCATGAACACTGAAGCTTTCTTT
CDR3: CASSGTGFMNTEAFF

size: NA
D: NA
V: TRBV19
J: TRBJ2-6
DNA: TGTGCCAGTAGTATTCGGTACTTCTTGATTTCTGGGGCCAACGTCCTGACTTTC
CDR3: CASSIRYFLISGANVLTF

size: once
D: TRBD1
V: TRBV18
J: TRBJ1-1
DNA: TGTGCCAGCTCACCCTCGGGGACAGGGGTGAACACTGAAGCTTTCTTT
CDR3: CASSPSGTGVNTEAFF

size: few
D: TRBD2
V: TRBV4-1
J: TRBJ2-1
DNA: TGCGCCAGCAGCCACGCGACTAGCAGTTACAATGAGCAGTTCTTC
CDR3: CASSHATSSYNEQFF

size: NA
D: NA
V: TRBV11-2
J: TRBJ1-1
DNA: TGTGCCAGCAGCTCCCTCAGGGGGAACACTGAAGCTTTCTTT
CDR3: CASSSLRGNTEAFF

size: few
D: NA
V: TRBV27
J: TRBJ1-6
DNA: TGTGCCAGCAGTGCAACAGGGTTTTCCACTTCACCCCTCCACTTT
CDR3: CASSATGFSTSPLHF

size: once
D: NA
V: TRBV19
J: TRBJ1-1
DNA: TGTGCCAGTAGTCCGTCCTGGGGCTTAGGCACTGAAGCTTTCTTT
CDR3: CASSPSWGLGTEAFF

size: NA
D: TRBD1
V: TRBV7-9
J: TRBJ1-3
DNA: TGTGCCAGCAGCGGATATACAGGGGCTGGAAACACCATATATTTT
CDR3: CASSGYTGAGNTIYF

size: NA
D: NA
V: TRBV15
J: TRBJ1-4
DNA: TGTGCCACCAGCAGAGATCGGGAGGGCGGTGAAAAACTGTTTTTT
CDR3: CATSRDREGGEKLFF

size: NA
D: NA
V: TRBV3-1/TRBV3-2
J: TRBJ2-1
DNA: TGTGCCAGCAGCGCTCGGACTGGGAACAATGAGCAGTTCTTC
CDR3: CASSARTGNNEQFF